Described below is a single T cell receptor beta chain sequence and its context. This sample is part of a study of T cells in tuberculosis. Between the trimmed V and J ends, which lost 4 bases and 6 bases, there was a span of 11 bases. Germline assignment: CDR1 SGHTS and CDR2 YDEGEE. The length of the CDR3 is 12 residues. Time point meaning: new active TB diagnosis, blood taken before or within 7 days of starting treatment. Tuberculosis was confirmed by positive sputum smear and/or M. tuberculosis culture. The repertoire was sequenced with immunoSEQ multiplex PCR; TCRdb's copy has only in-frame clones and lacks some. Of about 34,000 clones in the sample, roughly 93% are singletons; the top ten hold 11%.

The chain couples TRBV5-8 to TRBJ2-7; D is ambiguous. The starting material was PBMCs, obtained at tuberculosis diagnosis. The receptor's source is an adult with tuberculosis. The CDR3 reads CASSQAVVEQYF. The CDR3 coding sequence is TGTGCCAGCAGCCAGGCCGTCGTCGAGCAGTACTTC.